Sequencing of this T cell receptor (beta chain) was carried out in a study of CD8+CD57+ T cells in acquired aplastic anemia. As for the study in general: Sorted CD4+ and CD8+ cell DNA averaged approximately 3 ug.

The junction had 6 bases not matched to a gene; V was cut back by 7 bases and J by 3 bases. Per the germline V gene, CDR1 is LNHDA and CDR2 is SQIVND (reference sequence). This CDR3 has 14 residues. Genomic DNA templated the TCR beta VDJ and CDR3 profiling. One entry per CDR3 protein results from TCRdb running MiXCR on the reads. The profile shows around 33,000 distinct CDR3 sequences, 65% to 80% of them singletons. This clonotype was detected only once. Its antigen is undetermined. Study conclusions and caveats: Significance was not reached for CD8+ Simpson's diversity between patients and controls.

Sequenced material: sorted CD4+, CD8+, or CD8+CD57+ T cells (not recorded which) from PBMCs. The chain recombines TRBV19 with TRBJ2-1, with 7 positions matching TRBD2. This TCR derives from a human donor in good health, serving as a control. The CDR3 protein is CASTETSLYNEQFF. The CDR3 nucleotides are TGTGCCAGTACTGAGACTAGCCTCTACAATGAGCAGTTCTTC.